This T cell receptor (beta chain) was profiled in a study of T-cell reconstitution after alpha-beta-depleted transplantation in children. The CDR3 is 16 residues long. Germline V gene data show CDR1 as SGHNT and CDR2 as YYREEE (reference sequence). V lost 4 bases to trimming and J lost 1 base; unmatched junction nucleotides: 7. Using unique molecular identifiers, the investigators prepared the TCRbeta library. TCRdb re-called the PCR reads with MiXCR, one entry per CDR3 protein. Seen here are 380,000 or so distinct CDR3 sequences, approximately 12% observed once, and the top ten hold 4.3%. The sequences come from PBMCs, collected from the stem cell graft. The V gene is TRBV5-4, the J gene TRBJ1-1; 10 bases are shared with TRBD1. The sequence was obtained from a human donor who donated a stem cell graft to a child with Fanconi anemia. DNA of the CDR3: TGTGCCAGCAGCAGAGACAGGGGGCGAGGGAACACTGAAGCTTTCTTT. Translation gives CASSRDRGRGNTEAFF.